Sequencing of this T cell receptor beta chain was carried out in a study of prognosis after radiotherapy for stage I lung cancer. Study as a whole: Among seven or eight patients the tumors were squamous cell carcinoma, and among some eleven they were adenocarcinoma. Study-wide results and caveats: The authors did not determine whether the expanded TCR clones were tumor-specific. Reportedly, the usage of TRBV and TRBJ genes was not the same in patients with and without metastases.

To note about this clonotype: As yet, its antigen is unknown. One end of the junction is discordant with germline, which a read error may explain.

Genomic DNA provided the template from which TCR beta CDR3 was amplified by two-round multiplex PCR. Amplification during the initial PCR round employed primers specific to each TRBV and TRBJ gene. TCRdb itself ran the multiplex PCR reads through MiXCR, one entry per CDR3 protein. This sample carries 11,000 to 15,000 distinct CDR3 sequences, 25% to 35% of them seen once, and the ten largest clones take 10% to 14%. The CDR3 totals 14 residues. Germline lookup yields CDR1 LNHDA and CDR2 SQIVND (reference sequence). Blood was drawn (approximately 6 milliliters of peripheral blood) at each of two time points.

The rearrangement joins TRBV19 to TRBJ2-5; 9 positions match TRBD2. The J call is uncertain, as TRBJ2-1 better fits the DNA end. Material: PBMCs, obtained before or after stereotactic body radiation therapy (not recorded which). The TCR sequence derives from a donor over 45 with non-small cell lung cancer. The CDR3 nucleotides are TGTGCCACCAGACTAGCGGAGTTTTACAACGAGCAGTTCTTC. Residues: CATRLAEFYNEQFF.